Each of the 32 T cell receptor beta chains below was sequenced from the same sample in a study of prognosis after radiotherapy for stage I lung cancer. TCR beta CDR3 was amplified from genomic DNA by two-round multiplex PCR. First-round PCR amplification was performed with primers specific to each TRBV and TRBJ gene. A single record per CDR3 protein comes from TCRdb applying MiXCR to the multiplex PCR reads. The sample holds 15,000 to 20,000 distinct CDR3 sequences; about 50% are singletons and the top ten take about 31%. This material consisted of PBMCs, taken before or after stereotactic body radiation therapy (not recorded which). The source of these receptors is a donor aged 50 or older with non-small cell lung cancer.

The chain carries TRBV30 and TRBJ1-3, with 7 bases fitting TRBD1. The CDR3 totals 16 residues. The V segment lost 5 bases and the J segment 3 bases; nucleotides outside the gene matches: 13. Per germline, CDR1 GTSNPN and CDR2 SVGIG (reference sequence). The CDR3 reads CAWGEGARTGGNTIYF. Written as DNA, the CDR3 is TGTGCCTGGGGAGAAGGGGCACGGACAGGTGGAAACACCATATATTTT.

This chain connects TRBV20-1 to TRBJ2-7, with D possibly matching TRBD2 (5 bases). The CDR3 is 15 residues long. V was cut by 1 base and J by 7 bases, with 20 bases left in between. The germline CDR1 and CDR2 sequences are DFQATT and SNEGSKA (reference sequence). CDR3 nucleotides: TGCAGTGCTAGAGTCCCCTTGGCCGGAGGAAGAGAGCAGTACTTC. Its translation is CSARVPLAGGREQYF.

Concerning this clonotype: At one of its ends the junction is not consistent with the germline gene, which may arise from a read error. V and J are TRBV7-9 and TRBJ2-3; 8 nucleotides agree with TRBD1. The germline CDR1 and CDR2 sequences are SEHNR and FQNEAQ (reference sequence). This CDR3 has 15 residues. CDR3: CASSLLTGATYTQYF. DNA for the CDR3: TGTGCCAGCAGCTTATTGACAGGGGCCACATATACGCAGTATTTT.

This clonotype was counted ten times or more. V usage is TRBV19 and J usage is TRBJ2-3; perhaps TRBD2 as D (5 bases). This CDR3 contains 17 residues. V was trimmed by 0 bases and J by 0 bases, leaving 13 bases between them. CDR1 and CDR2 from the germline V gene are LNHDA and SQIVND (reference sequence). CDR3 protein: CASSIDLGRGSTDTQYF. DNA for the CDR3: TGTGCCAGTAGTATAGATCTTGGAAGAGGGAGCACAGATACGCAGTATTTT.

The chain joins TRBV20-1 to TRBJ2-5; no definite D call. This CDR3 has 17 amino acids. V shed 0 bases and J shed 5 bases, with 22 bases lying between them. Germline CDR1 and CDR2: DFQATT and SNEGSKA (reference sequence). The CDR3 is CSARDRPGSRQGETQYF. The DNA for the CDR3 is TGCAGTGCTAGAGACCGACCCGGGTCCCGTCAAGGGGAGACCCAGTACTTC.

The chain has TRBV7-8 and TRBJ1-6; 8 bases agree with TRBD1. Unmatched junction bases numbered 12, after V lost 4 bases and J lost 7 bases. Germline V gene data show CDR1 as SGHVS and CDR2 as FQNEAQ. The CDR3 loop spans 17 amino acids. In nucleotides, the CDR3 is TGTGCCAGCAGCTCCTACCCTAGGACAGGGAGGAATTCACCCCTCCACTTT. Amino acid sequence: CASSSYPRTGRNSPLHF.

Regarding this clonotype: One end of the junction varies from germline; a read error may be responsible. The chain uses TRBV19 and TRBJ1-2; D is undetermined. The CDR3 is made up of 15 amino acids. The V gene's germline CDR1 is LNHDA and CDR2 SQIVND (reference sequence). This CDR3 is CASSINRAVHYDYTF. CDR3 nucleotides: TGTGCCAGTAGTATAAACCGGGCAGTCCACTATGACTACACCTTC.

This clonotype was observed once. The chain recombines TRBV7-8 with TRBJ1-3; D not certain. Trimming stripped 1 base from V and 4 bases from J, with 8 bases between. Germline V gene lookup returns CDR1 SGHVS and CDR2 FQNEAQ. CDR3 size: 14 residues. The CDR3 DNA is TGTGCCAGCAGCTTAGGTCCCGGGGGAAACACCATATATTTT. Its protein is CASSLGPGGNTIYF. Full variable domain (remainder filled in from reference TRBV7-8 and TRBJ1-3): GAGVSQSPRYKVAKRGQDVALRCDPISGHVSLFWYQQALGQGPEFLTYFQNEAQLDKSGLPSDRFFAERPEGSVSTLKIQRTQQEDSAVYLCASSLGPGGNTIYFGEGSWLTVV.

Many counts were recorded for this clonotype. The gene calls are TRBV13 and TRBJ2-7; TRBD1 matches at 8 bases. V was clipped by 5 bases and J by 5 bases; unmatched bases: 17. This CDR3 is built from 17 residues. Germline assignment: CDR1 PRHDT and CDR2 FYEKMQ (reference sequence). The CDR3 loop is CASSPQGAQIKANEQYF. CDR3 nucleotides: TGTGCCAGCAGCCCCCAGGGGGCGCAAATTAAAGCCAACGAGCAGTACTTC.

The table lists this clonotype with many counts. V gene TRBV20-1 combines with J gene TRBJ1-1; D gene ambiguous. CDR1 and CDR2 (germline): DFQATT, SNEGSKA (reference sequence). This CDR3 has 12 residues. V was trimmed by 3 bases and J by 4 bases, leaving 9 bases between them. The CDR3 loop reads CSARPPGTEAFF. CDR3 bases: TGCAGTGCTAGGCCCCCCGGCACTGAAGCTTTCTTT.

This clonotype was detected many times. The chain uses TRBV29-1 and TRBJ2-7; TRBD1 matches 12 bases. The CDR3 covers 15 residues. Germline loops: CDR1 SQVTM, CDR2 ANQGSEA. The ends lost 7 bases at V and 7 bases at J; junction bases unmatched: 14. The DNA of the CDR3 is TGCAGCGGTCTTTCCGGGACAGGGGGCTTAAGGGAGCAGTACTTC. Translating it yields CSGLSGTGGLREQYF.

The chain carries TRBV11-2 and TRBJ2-7, with 9 bases aligning to TRBD1. J was trimmed by 6 bases and V by 5 bases; bases with no gene match: 14. The CDR3 contains 16 residues. Germline CDR1 is SGHAT and CDR2 is FQNNGV. The chain's CDR3 is CASSAAGTGISIEQYF. The CDR3 region has the DNA TGTGCCAGCAGCGCAGCCGGGACAGGGATAAGCATCGAGCAGTACTTC.

The V call is TRBV27, the J call TRBJ2-6, with D maybe TRBD2 (5 bases). V dropped 2 bases and J dropped 2 bases, with 13 bases sitting between them. CDR3 size: 17 residues. From germline, CDR1 is MNHEY and CDR2 SMNVEV (reference sequence). For the CDR3, the DNA is TGTGCCAGCAGTTTAAAACGGTCCGGGGCTGGGGCCAACGTCCTGACTTTC. Protein: CASSLKRSGAGANVLTF.

The chain joins TRBV10-3 to TRBJ2-4; the match to TRBD1 covers 10 bases. The CDR3 totals 19 residues. V shed 5 bases and J 3 bases; nucleotides not matched to a gene: 16. Per the germline V gene, CDR1 is ENHRY and CDR2 is SYGVKD. This CDR3 is CAISPTGTGEPVDKNIQYF. CDR3 nucleotides: TGTGCCATCAGTCCCACCGGGACAGGGGAGCCGGTAGACAAAAACATTCAGTACTTC.

This chain joins TRBV20-1 and TRBJ1-1; weak D call: TRBD1 (6 bases). Germline V gene sequence: CDR1 DFQATT, CDR2 SNEGSKA (reference sequence). The CDR3 sequence is 14 residues long. The V and J ends lost 6 bases and 1 base respectively, with 15 bases between them. The chain's CDR3 is CSATNRVGNTEAFF. The CDR3 coding sequence is TGCAGTGCCACGAACAGGGTAGGGAACACTGAAGCTTTCTTT.

About this clonotype: This likely reflects a read error, since a far larger clone is one base away. The chain links TRBV27 to TRBJ1-5, with D unresolved. V dropped 6 bases and J dropped 2 bases, with 11 bases sitting between them. The CDR3 has 14 amino acids. From germline, CDR1 is MNHEY and CDR2 SMNVEV (reference sequence). The CDR3 protein is CASRYSSCNQPQHF. DNA of the CDR3: TGTGCCAGCAGGTATAGTAGCTGCAATCAGCCCCAGCATTTT.

This clonotype has at least ten counts. The J gene is TRBJ1-5, the V gene TRBV19; D may be TRBD1 (6 bases). Trimming took 6 bases from V and 1 from J, leaving 13 bases between them. Germline values: CDR1 LNHDA, CDR2 SQIVND (reference sequence). The CDR3 consists of 15 residues. This CDR3 is CASSKGGVSNQPQHF. The CDR3 DNA reads TGTGCCAGTAGCAAGGGGGGGGTCAGCAATCAGCCCCAGCATTTT. The full variable domain, completed using reference TRBV19 and TRBJ1-5, is DGGITQSPKYLFRKEGQNVTLSCEQNLNHDAMYWYRQDPGQGLRLIYYSQIVNDFQKGDIAEGYSVSREKKESFPLTVTSAQKNPTAFYLCASSKGGVSNQPQHFGDGTRLSIL.

This clonotype was observed a handful of times. The V and J genes are TRBV2 and TRBJ1-3, with no clear D. The germline gives CDR1 SNHLY, CDR2 FYNNEI. The CDR3 sequence is 15 residues long. V was trimmed by 5 bases and J by 0 bases, leaving 11 bases between them. The CDR3 DNA sequence: TGTGCCAGCAGTCCGGCATGCCTCTCTGGAAACACCATATATTTT. This gives the protein CASSPACLSGNTIYF.

In this sample, this clonotype turned up once. This chain connects TRBV28 to TRBJ2-7, with D possibly being TRBD1 or TRBD2 (6 bases each). With 10 bases removed from V and 2 bases from J, the gap between germline ends came to 27 bases. Looked up from germline, CDR1 is MDHEN and CDR2 is SYDVKM. The CDR3 sequence is 17 residues long. The CDR3 DNA follows: TGTGCCACCCATAAGGATGGGGGGCGTATTGTTACCTACGAGCAGTACTTC. It translates to CATHKDGGRIVTYEQYF.

V usage is TRBV11-2 and J usage is TRBJ2-7; 7 nucleotides align to TRBD2. Germline CDR1 and CDR2: SGHAT and FQNNGV. V lost 4 bases to trimming and J lost 9 bases; unmatched junction nucleotides: 9. The CDR3 loop spans 13 amino acids. CDR3: CASSSARTGGQYF. The CDR3 DNA follows: TGTGCCAGCAGCTCAGCCCGAACGGGAGGGCAGTACTTC.

Ten or more counts support this clonotype. J is TRBJ2-1 and V is TRBV19, with 8 bases matching TRBD2. This CDR3 has 16 residues. The ends lost 4 bases at V and 0 bases at J; junction bases unmatched: 5. The germline V gene encodes CDR1 LNHDA and CDR2 SQIVND (reference sequence). This CDR3 reads CASSTSGTSSYNEQFF. The DNA of the CDR3 is TGTGCCAGTAGTACCTCCGGGACTAGCTCCTACAATGAGCAGTTCTTC.

This clonotype was seen ten or more times. DNA for the CDR3: TGCAGCGTCGGGACAGGATGGGACCTCTCTGAGCAGTACTTC. Translating gives CSVGTGWDLSEQYF. The chain uses TRBV29-1 and TRBJ2-7, with 8 bases lining up with TRBD1. This CDR3 is 14 amino acids long. Germline CDR1 is SQVTM and CDR2 is ANQGSEA. V gave up 6 bases and J gave up 7 bases; unmatched junction bases: 14.

This clonotype appeared many times. The V gene is TRBV5-1, the J gene TRBJ2-2; D uncertain. The germline V and J ends were trimmed by 3 bases and 4 bases, with 4 bases remaining between them. The CDR3 runs 12 residues. CDR1 is SGHRS, CDR2 YFSETQ, per germline. The CDR3 spells CASSSATGELFF. CDR3 bases: TGCGCCAGCAGCTCCGCCACCGGGGAGCTGTTTTTT. Filled out from reference TRBV5-1 and TRBJ2-2, the complete variable domain reads KAGVTQTPRYLIKTRGQQVTLSCSPISGHRSVSWYQQTPGQGLQFLFEYFSETQRNKGNFPGRFSGRQFSNSRSEMNVSTLELGDSALYLCASSSATGELFFGEGSRLTVL.

The J gene is TRBJ1-2, the V gene TRBV7-8; D not certain. The CDR3 spans 15 residues. Trimming took off 0 bases at V and 7 bases at J, with 15 bases between the two ends. Germline values: CDR1 SGHVS, CDR2 FQNEAQ. The CDR3 coding sequence is TGTGCCAGCAGCTTAGCGCTCACACCTCCGGGTGGCTACACCTTC. This encodes CASSLALTPPGGYTF.

This rearrangement joins TRBV5-5 to TRBJ2-6, with D possibly being TRBD1 or TRBD2 (6 bases each). Germline CDR1 SGHKS, CDR2 YYEKEE (reference sequence). Trimming shortened V by 6 bases and J by 4 bases, and 11 bases separated the two germline ends. The CDR3 totals 14 residues. Here the CDR3 DNA reads TGTGCCAGCAAACGGGGGCCGGGGGCCAACGTCCTGACTTTC. Translating it yields CASKRGPGANVLTF. Looking up the rest from reference TRBV5-5 and TRBJ2-6 gives the full variable domain: DAGVTQSPTHLIKTRGQQVTLRCSPISGHKSVSWYQQVLGQGPQFIFQYYEKEERGRGNFPDRFSARQFPNYSSELNVNALLLGDSALYLCASKRGPGANVLTFGAGSRLTVL.

J is TRBJ1-2 and V is TRBV19; D possibly corresponds to TRBD1 (5 bases). CDR3 length: 12 residues. V lost 8 bases and J 8 bases, leaving 15 bases between the germline ends. Germline CDR1 reads LNHDA; CDR2 reads SQIVND (reference sequence). CDR3 DNA sequence: TGTGCCAGTCCCCAAACCAGGGCCGGCTACACCTTC. It yields the protein CASPQTRAGYTF.

This clonotype appeared many times. J is TRBJ1-2 and V is TRBV19; D remains unclear. The V end was cut by 1 base, the J end by 2 bases, with 14 bases between. The CDR3 consists of 16 residues. Germline values: CDR1 LNHDA, CDR2 SQIVND (reference sequence). The CDR3 sequence: CASSIVLRESNYGYTF. CDR3 DNA sequence: TGTGCCAGTAGTATAGTTCTAAGGGAGTCCAACTATGGCTACACCTTC.

This clonotype was recorded at least ten times. The chain links TRBV7-6 to TRBJ2-1; D remains ambiguous. The V and J ends lost 1 base and 4 bases respectively, with 8 bases between them. Per the germline V gene, CDR1 is SGHVS and CDR2 is FNYEAQ. This CDR3 has 14 amino acids. CDR3 DNA: TGTGCCAGCAGCTTAGAGGTGTTTTACAATGAGCAGTTCTTC. This gives the protein CASSLEVFYNEQFF.

As to this clonotype: This may arise from a read error, as a much more abundant clone is one base away. The chain couples TRBV6-5 to TRBJ1-2; the match to TRBD1 covers 7 bases. The length of the CDR3 is 15 residues. With 0 bases clipped from V and 8 bases from J, the junction kept 9 bases outside the gene matches. From germline, CDR1 is MNHEY and CDR2 SVGAGI. CDR3 coding DNA: TGTGCCAGCAGTTACTCGACCGGGACAGTCAGCGGCTACACCTTC. This codes for CASSYSTGTVSGYTF.

On this clonotype: A much larger clone lies a single base off, so this may be a read error. V gene TRBV20-1 combines with J gene TRBJ2-5; the match to TRBD2 covers 7 bases. Germline assignment: CDR1 DFQATT and CDR2 SNEGSKA (reference sequence). The CDR3 totals 14 residues. The CDR3 sequence: CSARDAGLGGTKYF. The CDR3 region has the DNA TGCAGTGCTAGAGATGCCGGACTGGGAGGGACCAAGTACTTC.

V and J are TRBV12-3 or TRBV12-4 and TRBJ1-5, with 7 bases that match TRBD1. Trimming at V came to 3 bases and at J to 5 bases, leaving 7 bases not matched to a gene. This CDR3 comprises 15 residues. The CDR3 sequence: CASSFGDRPDQPQHF. The DNA for the CDR3 is TGTGCCAGCAGTTTCGGGGACAGACCAGATCAGCCCCAGCATTTT.

As for this clonotype: Since a much larger clone is just one base distant, this may be a read error. The chain couples TRBV29-1 to TRBJ2-5; D unresolved. V lost 2 bases and J lost 4, with 14 bases in between. Germline CDR1 is SQVTM and CDR2 is ANQGSEA. The CDR3 covers 14 residues. The CDR3 DNA sequence: TGCAGCGTTGAAAGTGTAGGACCTACAGAGACCCAGTACTTC. Its translation: CSVESVGPTETQYF.